The next 8 T cell receptor beta chains were all read from a single sample in a study of cytomegalovirus exposure and HLA in healthy donors. Sequencing was performed with immunoSEQ multiplex PCR; in TCRdb, only in-frame clones are kept and a portion is missing. The sample lists 200,000 to 250,000 clones; around four fifths were seen once. The material sequenced was PBMCs. These receptors were obtained from a woman between 18 and 29 years old in good health and CMV-seronegative.

The chain combines TRBV27 with TRBJ1-4; D perhaps matches TRBD1 (6 bases). V lost 2 bases to trimming and J lost 5 bases, with 15 bases between them. The CDR3 spans 16 residues. The germline CDR1 and CDR2 sequences are MNHEY and SMNVEV (reference sequence). Here the CDR3 reads CASSLVGGQLNEKLFF. The CDR3 nucleotides read TGTGCCAGCAGTTTAGTAGGCGGACAGTTAAATGAAAAACTGTTTTTT.

The gene calls are TRBV29-1 and TRBJ1-1; D uncertain. The ends were cut back, 5 bases at V and 0 bases at J, with 7 bases in the middle. Germline CDR1 is SQVTM and CDR2 is ANQGSEA. The CDR3 loop spans 12 amino acids. CDR3 DNA sequence: TGCAGCGTTTCCAGCATGAACACTGAAGCTTTCTTT. Residues: CSVSSMNTEAFF.

The chain uses TRBV7-9 and TRBJ2-5; 9 bases agree with TRBD2. Germline V gene lookup returns CDR1 SEHNR and CDR2 FQNEAQ (reference sequence). This CDR3 comprises 15 residues. Trimming removed 1 base from V and 5 bases from J; junction bases left unmatched: 5. The DNA of the CDR3 is TGTGCCAGCAGCTTAGGGGCGGGACTAGCTGAGACCCAGTACTTC. Translation gives CASSLGAGLAETQYF.

The sample holds one count of this clone. The junction does not match germline at one end; this may be a read error. This chain uses TRBV5-1 with TRBJ2-1; 8 positions agree with TRBD1. This CDR3 is built from 12 residues. Germline V gene sequence: CDR1 SGHRS, CDR2 YFSETQ. CDR3 coding DNA: TGCGCAAGACAGGGGTGGGACAATCAGCAGTTCTTC. As protein: CARQGWDNQQFF.

This rearrangement joins TRBV6-6 to TRBJ2-7, with 8 bases lining up with TRBD1. V trimming: 0 bases; J trimming: 5 bases; junction bases outside the gene matches: 3. CDR3 length equals 14 residues. Per the germline V gene, CDR1 is MNHNY and CDR2 is SVGAGI (reference sequence). The CDR3 sequence is CASSYSTGVDEQYF. In DNA form, the CDR3 reads TGTGCCAGCAGTTACTCGACAGGGGTAGACGAGCAGTACTTC.

This clone has a handful of counts. V and J are TRBV4-2 and TRBJ2-7, with 13 bases that match TRBD2. The germline V gene has CDR1 LGHNA and CDR2 YNFKEQ. The CDR3 totals 17 residues. V lost 0 bases and J lost 6; bases outside the gene matches: 8. CDR3 region: CASSQEFRTSGSIEQYF. The CDR3 nucleotides are TGTGCCAGCAGCCAAGAATTTAGGACTAGCGGGAGCATCGAGCAGTACTTC.

This clone was seen just once. The V call is TRBV5-1, the J call TRBJ1-2; D is possibly TRBD1 (5 bases). CDR1 SGHRS and CDR2 YFSETQ come from the germline V gene. Deletions cut 0 bases from V and 0 bases from J, with 12 bases between. The CDR3 has 16 residues. Here the CDR3 DNA reads TGCGCCAGCAGCTTGGGGGGGGGTCCCCCTAACTATGGCTACACCTTC. It translates to CASSLGGGPPNYGYTF.

The chain couples TRBV7-9 to TRBJ2-7; D is perhaps TRBD2 (5 bases). The germline CDR1 and CDR2 sequences are SEHNR and FQNEAQ (reference sequence). This CDR3 spans 18 amino acids. The germline V and J ends were trimmed by 4 bases and 2 bases, with 24 bases remaining between them. CDR3 region: CASSSPGGVIKNPYEQYF. The CDR3 DNA reads as TGTGCCAGCAGCTCACCAGGAGGAGTCATAAAAAATCCCTACGAGCAGTACTTC.